This is a list of T cell receptor beta chains from one sample in a study of blood T cell repertoires in COVID-19. The table came from immunoSEQ multiplex PCR; TCRdb's copy has only in-frame clones and leaves some out. The sample yields 55,000 to 75,000 clones, 90% seen once. Sequenced sample: peripheral blood. Receptors originate from a man aged 60 to 75 with acute or convalescent COVID-19. Each CDR3 is given with its conserved first and last residue. The D gene is left open where the match is weak. Size is stated for part of the rows, as once, few or many counts, or as a class when the clone is expanded.

j_call	clone_size	v_call	d_call	cdr3_nt	cdr3_aa
TRBJ2-2	once	TRBV7-8	.	TGTGCCAGCAGCTTAATTAGAGCCGTCGCGAACACCGGGGAGCTGTTTTTT	CASSLIRAVANTGELFF
TRBJ1-2	.	TRBV24-1	.	TGTGCCACCAGTGATACTACAGGGGGCTACACCTTC	CATSDTTGGYTF
TRBJ2-2	.	TRBV7-6	.	TGTGCCAGCAGTGCTCCGGGGTTCTCCGTCCAGGACACCGGGGAGCTGTTTTTT	CASSAPGFSVQDTGELFF
TRBJ1-1	.	TRBV5-1	TRBD1	TGCGCCAGCAGCCTACCAGGGGGCGAAACAGCTTTCTTT	CASSLPGGETAFF
TRBJ2-1	once	TRBV2	TRBD1	TGTGCCAGTTTGAGTCGGTCCGGGACAGGGCAGTTCTTC	CASLSRSGTGQFF
TRBJ2-3	.	TRBV7-2	.	TGTGCCAGCAGCCACCCTCCCGGCAGGGGGGTGTATTTT	CASSHPPGRGVYF
TRBJ2-1	few	TRBV24-1	TRBD2	TGTGCCACCAGTGATCCCCCACTAGCGGGGGTTTACAATGAGCAGTTCTTC	CATSDPPLAGVYNEQFF
TRBJ2-2	.	TRBV5-1	TRBD2	TGCGCCAGCAGCTCGGGACTAGCGGGGGGCCGCACCGGGGAGCTGTTTTTT	CASSSGLAGGRTGELFF
TRBJ2-1	.	TRBV27	TRBD1	TGTGCCAGCAGTCCGGGGACAGGGGGATCGAATGAGCAGTTCTTC	CASSPGTGGSNEQFF
TRBJ2-3	.	TRBV6-1	.	TGTGCCAGCAGTGAATTAAGTCCGGGGTGGAGGAGCACAGATACGCAGTATTTT	CASSELSPGWRSTDTQYF
TRBJ2-1	.	TRBV18	.	TGTGCCAGCTCACCACCGGCTCCAAAGGGGAATGAGCAGTTCTTC	CASSPPAPKGNEQFF